These T cell receptor beta chains were read from a single sample in a study of cytomegalovirus exposure and HLA in healthy donors. Generated by immunoSEQ multiplex PCR, the TCRdb table keeps only in-frame clones and is missing some. The sample shows approximately 160,000 clones, roughly 75% of them seen only once. The sequencing sample was made of PBMCs. The source of these receptors is a woman in her 50s in good health and CMV-seropositive. Each CDR3 is given with its conserved first and last residue. The order of the fields is J gene, V gene, clone size, CDR3 protein. Clone size appears in some rows only: once, few, many, or a class for an expanded clone.

j_call: TRBJ2-5; v_call: TRBV27; clone_size: -; cdr3_aa: CASSSLQGGMGTQYF
j_call: TRBJ2-7; v_call: TRBV4-2; clone_size: -; cdr3_aa: CASSRRLGSSYEQYF
j_call: TRBJ2-2; v_call: TRBV7-3; clone_size: once; cdr3_aa: CASSPDPIVNRGTNTGELFF
j_call: TRBJ1-2; v_call: TRBV5-8; clone_size: few; cdr3_aa: CASSLVWTGGRYGYTF
j_call: TRBJ2-1; v_call: TRBV7-3; clone_size: -; cdr3_aa: CASSPKGIDRVGSSSYNEQFF
j_call: TRBJ2-1; v_call: TRBV28; clone_size: -; cdr3_aa: CASSFLGAYNEQFF
j_call: TRBJ2-5; v_call: TRBV29-1; clone_size: few; cdr3_aa: CSATTGFQETQYF
j_call: TRBJ1-4; v_call: TRBV29-1; clone_size: -; cdr3_aa: CSGTGGFGEKLFF
j_call: TRBJ1-1; v_call: TRBV19; clone_size: -; cdr3_aa: CASSGQLNTEAFF
j_call: TRBJ2-7; v_call: TRBV28; clone_size: -; cdr3_aa: CASSLEQDLYEQYF
j_call: TRBJ2-7; v_call: TRBV6-5; clone_size: -; cdr3_aa: CASSRDYEQYF
j_call: TRBJ2-5; v_call: TRBV5-1; clone_size: -; cdr3_aa: CASSPQTSGRVETQYF
j_call: TRBJ1-1; v_call: TRBV30; clone_size: -; cdr3_aa: CAWSDPGQLNTEAFF
j_call: TRBJ2-1; v_call: TRBV5-1; clone_size: -; cdr3_aa: CASSLMAGAHNEQFF
j_call: TRBJ2-7; v_call: TRBV29-1; clone_size: -; cdr3_aa: CSVLLSGGSYEQYF
j_call: TRBJ1-6; v_call: TRBV27; clone_size: -; cdr3_aa: CASSRGNSGSPLHF
j_call: TRBJ2-3; v_call: TRBV27; clone_size: -; cdr3_aa: CASSRGAHRITDTQYF